This T cell receptor (beta chain) was recovered during a study of PD-1 blockade in classical Hodgkin lymphoma. Each and every patient relapsed after autologous stem cell transplantation, and patients got differing brentuximab vedotin exposure. CDR3 length: 13 residues. Trimming took off 3 bases at V and 2 bases at J, with 7 bases between the two ends. Germline lookup yields CDR1 KGHSH and CDR2 LQKENI. Concerning this clone: Other DNA sequences in the sample encode the same CDR3.

The table came from immunoSEQ multiplex PCR; TCRdb's copy has only in-frame clones and leaves some out. The sample lists some 150,000 clones, less than 80% occurring once. The sample in question was peripheral blood mononuclear cells (PBMCs), obtained before the second cycle of nivolumab. This sequence originates from a human donor with classical Hodgkin lymphoma. The chain carries TRBV18 and TRBJ2-5, with D perhaps matching TRBD2 (6 bases). The CDR3 reads CASSPGGQETQYF. The CDR3 region has the DNA TGTGCCAGCTCACCGGGGGGTCAAGAGACCCAGTACTTC. Full variable domain (outside the CDR3, taken from reference TRBV18 and TRBJ2-5): NAGVMQNPRHLVRRRGQEARLRCSPMKGHSHVYWYRQLPEEGLKFMVYLQKENIIDESGMPKERFSAEFPKEGPSILRIQQVVRGDSAAYFCASSPGGQETQYFGPGTRLLVL.